The text below deals with one T cell receptor (beta chain). Its cognate antigen is unknown. The CDR3 is 15 residues long. V was trimmed by 4 bases and J by 5 bases, leaving 15 bases between them. In germline, CDR1 is SGHRS, CDR2 YFSETQ. 5'RACE template switching produced TCR cDNA carrying a universal primer site and UMIs. TCRdb called the 5' RACE reads again in MiXCR, with one record for every CDR3 protein. The sample lists more than 200,000 distinct CDR3 sequences, over 3% seen once, with around 20% in the top ten. The sample originates from a study of T cells after yellow fever vaccination. Findings and caveats of the study: A weaker but faster secondary response was observed, peaking on day 5 versus 15. Contamination of FACS-sorted repertoires by abundant clonotypes from the bulk population could occur.

This chain links TRBV5-1 with TRBJ2-2; D ambiguous. This TCR was recovered from a man aged 18 to 30 who received the YFV17D yellow fever vaccine. Sequenced material: PBMCs, taken 15 days after the yellow fever booster vaccination. For the CDR3, the DNA is TGCGCCAGCAGCATCGAGGATCGATGGACCGGGGAGCTGTTTTTT. It is translated as CASSIEDRWTGELFF.